This paragraph covers one T cell receptor beta chain sequence. Produced via immunoSEQ multiplex PCR; TCRdb's table is partial and in-frame only. The data contain 100,000 to 130,000 clones, roughly 88% of them singletons. This entry belongs to a study of blood T cell repertoires in COVID-19. The receptor comes from a human donor in a cohort sampled during active COVID-19. Specimen: peripheral blood.

Here the CDR3 DNA reads TGCGCCAGCAGTCAAACCCGTGCAGGGGTTAGCTCTGGAAACACCATATATTTT. It translates to CASSQTRAGVSSGNTIYF. The rearrangement joins TRBV23-1 to TRBJ1-3; D may be TRBD1 (6 bases). TRBV23-1 is treated as an ORF (open reading frame) with a function not yet certain. The CDR3 covers 18 residues. Trimming shortened V by 2 bases and J by 0 bases, and 17 bases separated the two germline ends.